The 31 T cell receptor beta chains given below trace back to one sample, sequenced in a study of response to subunit inactivated influenza vaccine. MiXCR was run by TCRdb on the RT-PCR reads, yielding one entry per CDR3 protein. The table records about 520,000 distinct CDR3 sequences, approximately 6.9% of them present only once. Sequences were derived from PBMCs from blood, sampled around 25 months after vaccination. The receptors derive from a man between 50 and 69 years old who received an inactivated influenza vaccine.

This clonotype was seen at least ten times. The chain links TRBV5-6 to TRBJ2-1; 7 bases are shared with TRBD2. The CDR3 contains 16 residues. Trimming removed 1 base from V and 3 bases from J; junction bases left unmatched: 7. Germline loops: CDR1 SGHDT, CDR2 YYEEEE. The CDR3 nucleotides read TGTGCCAGCAGCTTGTGGGCGGGAGCCGACTACAATGAGCAGTTCTTC. This encodes CASSLWAGADYNEQFF. Looking up the rest from reference TRBV5-6 and TRBJ2-1 gives the full variable domain: DAGVTQSPTHLIKTRGQQVTLRCSPKSGHDTVSWYQQALGQGPQFIFQYYEEEERQRGNFPDRFSGHQFPNYSSELNVNALLLGDSALYLCASSLWAGADYNEQFFGPGTRLTVL.

V is TRBV11-2 and J is TRBJ2-3; no clear D gene. V lost 5 bases and J 2 bases, leaving 11 bases between the germline ends. The CDR3 loop spans 14 amino acids. Germline V gene sequence: CDR1 SGHAT, CDR2 FQNNGV. CDR3 nucleotide sequence: TGTGCCAGCAGCCCTTGGCAGTACACAGATACGCAGTATTTT. Translated: CASSPWQYTDTQYF.

This clonotype appeared a few times. The chain carries TRBV20-1 and TRBJ2-7, with 10 nucleotides matching TRBD2. The germline V gene has CDR1 DFQATT and CDR2 SNEGSKA (reference sequence). The CDR3 is 15 residues long. With 2 bases clipped from V and 4 bases from J, the junction kept 8 bases outside the gene matches. CDR3 nucleotide sequence: TGCAGTGCTAGAAGTCTAGCGGGAGTACTTTACGAGCAGTACTTC. This codes for CSARSLAGVLYEQYF.

The V and J genes are TRBV5-1 and TRBJ2-7; D uncertain. The V end was cut by 0 bases, the J end by 7 bases, with 11 bases between. CDR3 size: 13 residues. CDR1 and CDR2 from the germline V gene are SGHRS and YFSETQ. DNA for the CDR3: TGCGCCAGCAGCTTGGTTGGCACCTTTGAGCAGTACTTC. Amino acid sequence: CASSLVGTFEQYF. The full variable domain, completed using reference TRBV5-1 and TRBJ2-7, is KAGVTQTPRYLIKTRGQQVTLSCSPISGHRSVSWYQQTPGQGLQFLFEYFSETQRNKGNFPGRFSGRQFSNSRSEMNVSTLELGDSALYLCASSLVGTFEQYFGPGTRLTVT.

The V and J genes are TRBV20-1 and TRBJ2-7, with TRBD1 identical over 9 bases. CDR1 DFQATT and CDR2 SNEGSKA come from the germline V gene (reference sequence). Germline trimming cut 0 bases from V and 9 bases from J; bases unmatched to any gene: 12. The CDR3 has 15 residues. CDR3 sequence (DNA): TGCAGTGCTAGAGACCGGGACAGGGTGGCTGACGGGCAGTACTTC. This translates into CSARDRDRVADGQYF.

V usage is TRBV20-1 and J usage is TRBJ2-1; D is unresolved. This CDR3 spans 15 amino acids. CDR1 is DFQATT, CDR2 SNEGSKA, per germline (reference sequence). Trimming took 1 base from V and 1 from J, leaving 11 bases between them. The CDR3 DNA sequence: TGCAGTGCTAGAGGTGAAGATCTTTCCTACAATGAGCAGTTCTTC. Translating gives CSARGEDLSYNEQFF.

The gene calls are TRBV5-1 and TRBJ2-5; TRBD2 matches 8 bases. The junction had 7 bases not matched to a gene; V was cut back by 5 bases and J by 4 bases. The germline V gene encodes CDR1 SGHRS and CDR2 YFSETQ. The CDR3 sequence is 14 residues long. The CDR3 region is CASRAGASIETQYF. For the CDR3, the DNA is TGCGCCAGCAGAGCGGGAGCCTCGATAGAGACCCAGTACTTC.

This clonotype was recorded a few times. This chain connects TRBV12-3 or TRBV12-4 to TRBJ2-1; TRBD1 aligns across 8 bases. CDR3 length: 14 amino acids. Trimming took 9 bases from V and 7 from J; bases not matched to a gene: 11. The CDR3: CASRTGTGINEQFF. In DNA form, the CDR3 reads TGTGCCAGTCGGACCGGGACAGGTATTAATGAGCAGTTCTTC.

This clonotype showed up just a few times. V gene TRBV3-1 combines with J gene TRBJ2-1; D may be TRBD2 (6 bases). There are 14 residues in the CDR3. Trimming pared 7 bases from V and 11 bases from J, leaving 21 bases between. The V gene's germline CDR1 is LGHDT and CDR2 YNNKEL (reference sequence). The CDR3 sequence: CASTEGPTSLKQFF. The CDR3 nucleotides read TGTGCCAGCACCGAGGGGCCGACTAGTTTGAAGCAGTTCTTC.

The genes are TRBV9 and TRBJ2-5, with 13 bases identical to TRBD2. The V and J ends lost 0 bases and 5 bases, in that order; junction bases with no gene match: 7. Germline CDR1 SGDLS, CDR2 YYNGEE. The length of the CDR3 is 17 residues. The CDR3: CASSVGRTSGSRETQYF. The CDR3 bases are TGTGCCAGCAGCGTAGGTAGGACTAGCGGGAGCAGGGAGACCCAGTACTTC.

The chain links TRBV12-3 or TRBV12-4 to TRBJ2-3, with a weak D call TRBD1 (6 bases). CDR3 length equals 15 residues. The germline V and J ends were trimmed by 4 bases and 1 base, with 12 bases remaining between them. CDR3 region: CASSSQGHGTDTQYF. The CDR3 DNA reads TGTGCCAGCAGTTCCCAGGGGCACGGCACAGATACGCAGTATTTT.

This clonotype was detected ten times or more. The chain links TRBV6-2 or TRBV6-3 to TRBJ2-2; 7 bases are a match to TRBD2. This CDR3 has 15 amino acids. The junction had 4 bases not matched to a gene; V was cut back by 0 bases and J by 6 bases. CDR1 and CDR2 from the germline V gene are MNHEY and SVGEGT. The CDR3 DNA reads TGTGCCAGCAGTTACTCGCGGGAGACCCCCGGGGAGCTGTTTTTT. It codes for CASSYSRETPGELFF.

Note on this clonotype: Compared with germline, one end of the junction differs, possibly owing to a read error. The chain combines TRBV7-2 with TRBJ2-3; D is perhaps TRBD2 (5 bases). Germline CDR1 is SGHTA and CDR2 is FQGNSA. This CDR3 has 12 amino acids. The CDR3 nucleotides read TGTGCCAGCAGTGACTTCCGGGATCTTGCGCATTTT. As protein: CASSDFRDLAHF.

CDR3 protein: CASSLGGLTSTDTQYF. The CDR3 region has the DNA TGCGCCAGCAGCTTGGGGGGGCTTACTAGCACAGATACGCAGTATTTT. The V call is TRBV5-1, the J call TRBJ2-3; tentative D call: TRBD1 (6 bases). Deletions cut 0 bases from V and 0 bases from J, with 11 bases between. The CDR3 loop spans 16 amino acids. Germline-derived CDR1 and CDR2 are SGHRS and YFSETQ.

This clonotype was recorded a few times. The V and J genes are TRBV29-1 and TRBJ2-7; TRBD2 is a possible D gene (5 bases). The V gene lost 6 bases and the J gene lost 7 bases, with 22 bases spanning the gap. This CDR3 has 14 residues. The germline CDR1 and CDR2 sequences are SQVTM and ANQGSEA. CDR3 region: CSVKHRSGSGEQYF. CDR3 bases: TGCAGCGTGAAGCATAGATCGGGTTCGGGAGAGCAGTACTTC.

This clonotype has only a few counts. This chain uses TRBV2 with TRBJ2-7; 10 bases fit TRBD2. CDR1 and CDR2 (germline): SNHLY, FYNNEI. The CDR3 loop spans 15 amino acids. V lost 6 bases to trimming and J lost 0 bases; unmatched junction nucleotides: 5. The CDR3, as DNA: TGTGCCAGCAGCGGACTAGCGGCAAGCTCCTACGAGCAGTACTTC. As protein: CASSGLAASSYEQYF.

This clonotype was seen many times. The chain joins TRBV28 to TRBJ2-2; TRBD2 matches 9 bases. The CDR3 spans 15 residues. V trimming: 7 bases; J trimming: 2 bases; junction bases outside the gene matches: 5. The germline CDR1 and CDR2 sequences are MDHEN and SYDVKM. DNA for the CDR3: TGTGCCAGCATGCGTCTAGCGGGAAACACCGGGGAGCTGTTTTTT. This sequence encodes CASMRLAGNTGELFF.

This clonotype was seen ten or more times. The V call is TRBV3-1, the J call TRBJ1-1; D is ambiguous. This CDR3 is 17 amino acids long. Trimming shortened V by 4 bases and J by 0 bases, and 18 bases separated the two germline ends. Germline lookup yields CDR1 LGHDT and CDR2 YNNKEL (reference sequence). The CDR3 reads CASSPRYVGYMNTEAFF. The CDR3 DNA sequence: TGTGCCAGCAGCCCAAGATATGTGGGGTACATGAACACTGAAGCTTTCTTT.

The chain has TRBV3-1 and TRBJ1-5; D gene uncertain. Trimming removed 1 base from V and 9 bases from J, with 13 bases in between. The germline gives CDR1 LGHDT, CDR2 YNNKEL (reference sequence). The CDR3 consists of 14 residues. This CDR3 is CASSQAGLERPQHF. As DNA, the CDR3 is TGTGCCAGCAGCCAAGCCGGGCTTGAAAGGCCCCAGCATTTT.

This clonotype was seen more than once but under ten times. The rearrangement links TRBV19 to TRBJ2-1, with 7 bases identical to TRBD2. The CDR3 runs to 14 residues. With V trimmed by 0 bases and J by 9 bases, 5 bases remained unmatched. From germline, CDR1 is LNHDA and CDR2 SQIVND (reference sequence). The CDR3: CASSIDGSGGEQFF. The CDR3 DNA is TGTGCCAGTAGTATAGATGGATCGGGGGGTGAGCAGTTCTTC.

CDR3 nucleotide sequence: TGTGCCAGTGGACAGGGGCAGGGCAATTCACCCCTCCACTTT. Translating gives CASGQGQGNSPLHF. The V and J genes are TRBV19 and TRBJ1-6, with 9 bases identical to TRBD1. V shed 8 bases, J shed 7 bases, and the junction held 6 bases outside the gene matches. This CDR3 contains 14 residues. Germline V gene data show CDR1 as LNHDA and CDR2 as SQIVND (reference sequence).

In this sample, this clonotype turned up many times. The V and J genes are TRBV6-5 and TRBJ2-1, with 12 nucleotides matching TRBD2. In germline, CDR1 is MNHEY, CDR2 SVGAGI. Trimming cost V 2 bases and J 15 bases; bases outside gene matches: 8. This CDR3 comprises 14 residues. The CDR3: CASSYVLAGGPLFF. Written as DNA, the CDR3 is TGTGCCAGCAGTTACGTTCTAGCGGGAGGGCCTCTGTTCTTC.

This clonotype was found a few times. The V call is TRBV11-1, the J call TRBJ2-7, with unresolved D. The CDR3 loop spans 13 amino acids. Trimming shortened V by 2 bases and J by 9 bases, and 14 bases separated the two germline ends. The germline V gene has CDR1 SGHAT and CDR2 FQDESV (reference sequence). As DNA, the CDR3 is TGTGCCAGCAGCTTACAGACATACGATGGGCAGTACTTC. Translating it yields CASSLQTYDGQYF.

In its sample, this clonotype was seen many times. The chain has TRBV6-5 and TRBJ2-3; D may be TRBD1 (6 bases). The CDR3 runs 15 residues. Germline loops: CDR1 MNHEY, CDR2 SVGAGI. Between the trimmed V and J ends, which lost 2 bases and 5 bases, there was a span of 14 bases. The CDR3 sequence: CASSYVGTWGDTQYF. The CDR3 nucleotides read TGTGCCAGCAGTTACGTGGGGACATGGGGAGATACGCAGTATTTT.

This clonotype was detected ten times or more. The gene calls are TRBV15 and TRBJ2-7, with unresolved D. The V end lost 0 bases, the J end lost 6 bases, and 6 bases lay between the germline ends. Germline loops: CDR1 LNHNV, CDR2 YYDKDF (reference sequence). The CDR3 is 12 amino acids. DNA of the CDR3: TGTGCCACCAGCAGAGATGTGGCCGAGCAGTACTTC. Translated: CATSRDVAEQYF.

In its sample, this clonotype was seen many times. V gene TRBV11-1 combines with J gene TRBJ2-7; the D is unclear. V was shortened by 4 bases and J by 0 bases, with 10 bases between the two germline ends. The CDR3 totals 14 residues. Germline V CDR1 and CDR2: SGHAT, FQDESV (reference sequence). The CDR3 DNA sequence: TGTGCCAGCAGCTCCACCCACCTCTCCTACGAGCAGTACTTC. It translates to CASSSTHLSYEQYF.

This clonotype was counted only a few times. The chain combines TRBV9 with TRBJ1-2; D uncertain. Germline V CDR1 and CDR2: SGDLS, YYNGEE. V was cut by 3 bases and J by 2 bases, with 5 bases left in between. The CDR3 has 12 amino acids. CDR3 region: CASSAHNYGYTF. The CDR3 DNA reads TGTGCCAGCAGCGCGCACAACTATGGCTACACCTTC.

This clonotype showed up just a few times. V and J are TRBV12-3 or TRBV12-4 and TRBJ2-7; possibly TRBD2 for D (6 bases). Deletions cut 6 bases from V and 0 bases from J, with 15 bases between. The CDR3 has 15 amino acids. In DNA form, the CDR3 reads TGTGCCAGCAGATGGGACTCCCGGGGCTCCTACGAGCAGTACTTC. It specifies CASRWDSRGSYEQYF.

The sample holds many counts of this clonotype. This chain uses TRBV25-1 with TRBJ1-1; D possibly corresponds to TRBD1 (5 bases). The length of the CDR3 is 15 residues. Trimming left V 3 bases short and J 4 bases short, with 15 bases between. CDR1 and CDR2 from the germline V gene are MGHDK and SYGVNS. In nucleotides, the CDR3 is TGTGCCAGCAGTGATACGGTCGGCGGGGGCACTGAAGCTTTCTTT. It encodes CASSDTVGGGTEAFF.

The table lists this clonotype with a few counts. This chain uses TRBV4-3 with TRBJ1-4, with TRBD1 identical over 11 bases. Looked up from germline, CDR1 is LGHNA and CDR2 is YSLEER. The J segment lost 6 bases and the V segment lost 4 bases, leaving 13 bases of the junction unmatched. The CDR3 is 18 residues long. The CDR3 DNA reads as TGCGCCAGCAGCCCAGGGACAGGGGGTAGGGTTTGGGATGAAAAACTGTTTTTT. Its translation: CASSPGTGGRVWDEKLFF.

This clonotype was found a few times. V and J are TRBV6-5 and TRBJ2-1; a weak D match, TRBD2 (5 bases). Germline CDR1 reads MNHEY; CDR2 reads SVGAGI. CDR3 length: 16 residues. Trimming shortened V by 5 bases and J by 3 bases, and 17 bases separated the two germline ends. Here the CDR3 reads CASSSSRAENYNEQFF. DNA of the CDR3: TGTGCCAGCAGTAGTTCTCGAGCGGAAAACTACAATGAGCAGTTCTTC.